Presented here are 8 T cell receptor beta chains from one specimen sequenced in a study of T cell clonality in common variable immunodeficiency. Whole-study findings and limits: In common variable immunodeficiency, TCR beta chains reportedly carried fewer deletions and N-nucleotide insertions.

TCRdb's table, derived via immunoSEQ multiplex PCR, lists solely in-frame clones and lacks some. This table holds 16,000 or so clones with no singletons; the top ten claim 13% to 15%. These receptors lack a known antigen. The sample taken for sequencing was peripheral blood mononuclear cells. The source of these receptors is a human donor with common variable immunodeficiency.

This clone occurred a few times. The read terminates 3 residues ahead of where the CDR3 ends, so the germline J gene completes it. This chain connects TRBV7-9 to TRBJ2-3; 10 bases are shared with TRBD2. Trimming cost V 5 bases and J 6 bases; bases outside gene matches: 5. The CDR3 is 14 residues long. The germline gives CDR1 SEHNR, CDR2 FQNEAQ (reference sequence). CDR3 DNA, as far as it was read: TGTGCCAGCAGCCAAGTGACTAGCGGGGATACG. This encodes CASSQVTSGDT. The CDR3 in full is CASSQVTSGDTQYF.

This clone was recorded many times. The sequence runs out 3 residues before the end of the CDR3; the remainder is reconstructed from the germline J gene. This chain connects TRBV20-1 to TRBJ2-2; 9 bases are a match to TRBD2. V dropped 6 bases and J dropped 4; count of bases not matched to a gene: 3. The germline V gene has CDR1 DFQATT and CDR2 SNEGSKA (reference sequence). This CDR3 is 13 amino acids long. Partial CDR3 DNA: TGCAGTGCGGCGCGGGGGGGCACCGGGGAG. It encodes CSAARGGTGE. The entire CDR3 reads CSAARGGTGELFF.

The part of the CDR3 DNA that was read is TGTGCCAGCAACCGTGACAGGGTGGATACG. Translating gives CASNRDRVDT. The entire CDR3 sequence reads CASNRDRVDTQYF. The chain joins TRBV6-2 or TRBV6-3 to TRBJ2-3; 7 bases align to TRBD1. Coverage ceases 3 residues before the CDR3 finishes, and the germline J gene fills in the end. The CDR3 totals 13 residues. V shed 7 bases and J 6 bases; nucleotides not matched to a gene: 7. Germline V gene sequence: CDR1 MNHEY, CDR2 SVGEGT.

This clone was counted a few times. Read sequence stops 3 residues before the CDR3 end, and the germline J gene provides the missing end. The chain combines TRBV19 with TRBJ1-4; D is undetermined. The CDR3 runs 14 residues. With 2 bases removed from V and 5 bases from J, the gap between germline ends came to 9 bases. In germline, CDR1 is LNHDA, CDR2 SQIVND (reference sequence). The sequenced CDR3 bases are TGTGCCAGTAGTATATACGGGGTGAATGAAAAA. Amino acid sequence: CASSIYGVNEK. The complete CDR3 protein is CASSIYGVNEKLFF.

This clone occurred many times. Read coverage stops 3 residues before the CDR3 terminus; the germline J gene supplies the remainder. V and J are TRBV6-4 and TRBJ2-2, with 9 bases lining up with TRBD2. The CDR3 loop spans 15 amino acids. Trimming cost V 6 bases and J 2 bases; bases outside gene matches: 4. Germline assignment: CDR1 MRHNA and CDR2 SNTAGT. Partial CDR3 DNA: TGTGCCAGCAGGAGCGGGGGGACAAACACCGGGGAG. Translating gives CASRSGGTNTGE. The full CDR3 sequence reads CASRSGGTNTGELFF.

This clone was picked up many times. The read halts 3 residues ahead of the CDR3 end, with the missing end drawn from the germline J gene. The rearrangement uses TRBV18 and TRBJ1-1, with D uncertain. The V end was cut by 2 bases, the J end by 1 base, with 8 bases between. The CDR3 runs 14 residues. Germline V gene lookup returns CDR1 KGHSH and CDR2 LQKENI. This CDR3 is CASSPSRANTEAFF. The covered CDR3 bases are TGTGCCAGCTCACCATCAAGAGCGAACACTGAA.

This clone was counted at least ten times. The CDR3 end falls 3 residues outside the read, so it is completed with the germline J gene. V and J are TRBV29-1 and TRBJ1-1, with D possibly matching TRBD1 (5 bases). Deletions cut 6 bases from V and 1 base from J, with 12 bases between. Germline V gene data show CDR1 as SQVTM and CDR2 as ANQGSEA. The CDR3 consists of 13 residues. The CDR3 region is CSVARGGNTEAFF. Partial CDR3 DNA: TGCAGCGTCGCCCGGGGGGGGAACACTGAA.

A few counts support this clone. Read coverage stops 3 residues before the CDR3 terminus; the germline J gene supplies the remainder. V gene TRBV7-8 combines with J gene TRBJ2-2; tentatively, D is TRBD1 (6 bases). Per the germline V gene, CDR1 is SGHVS and CDR2 is FQNEAQ. The CDR3 loop spans 16 amino acids. V was pared by 4 bases and J by 0 bases, with 12 bases between. This CDR3 reads CASSSRGQANTGELFF. The covered CDR3 bases are TGTGCCAGCAGCTCCAGGGGACAAGCGAACACCGGGGAG.